The 26 T cell receptor beta chains listed next were all sequenced from one sample in a study of blood T cell repertoires in COVID-19. Measured with immunoSEQ multiplex PCR; TCRdb has only the in-frame clones, and not every one. The profile covers 9,000 to 15,000 clones, with about four fifths appearing a single time and roughly 47% taken by the ten largest. Sequencing used peripheral blood. These receptors were obtained from a man aged 80 or over with acute or convalescent COVID-19.

The chain has TRBV27 and TRBJ2-2; D gene ambiguous. Trimming removed 0 bases from V and 3 bases from J, with 8 bases in between. Germline V CDR1 and CDR2: MNHEY, SMNVEV (reference sequence). The CDR3 runs to 15 residues. Here the CDR3 DNA reads TGTGCCAGCAGTTTATCGGCTGGCCACACCGGGGAGCTGTTTTTT. It yields the protein CASSLSAGHTGELFF.

The CDR3 loop is CSVYPTGYETQYF. The CDR3, as DNA: TGCAGCGTCTACCCGACAGGGTATGAGACCCAGTACTTC. The V and J genes are TRBV29-1 and TRBJ2-5; 7 bases are a match to TRBD1. CDR3 size: 13 residues. Per the germline V gene, CDR1 is SQVTM and CDR2 is ANQGSEA. The J segment lost 5 bases and the V segment lost 6 bases, leaving 9 bases of the junction unmatched.

The gene calls are TRBV5-8 and TRBJ2-7, with a possible D match to TRBD1 (6 bases). CDR3 length equals 17 residues. V was cut by 0 bases and J by 3 bases, with 19 bases left in between. Germline V gene data show CDR1 as SGHTS and CDR2 as YDEGEE. This CDR3 reads CASSLVRIQGLGYEQYF. CDR3 in DNA: TGTGCCAGCAGCTTGGTACGCATTCAGGGGTTAGGCTACGAGCAGTACTTC.

This sequence joins TRBV28 and TRBJ2-3; 9 bases line up with TRBD1. Germline V gene lookup returns CDR1 MDHEN and CDR2 SYDVKM. The CDR3 covers 14 residues. V shed 4 bases and J 4 bases; nucleotides not matched to a gene: 3. The chain's CDR3 is CASSSQGASDTQYF. The CDR3 nucleotides read TGTGCCAGCAGTTCACAGGGGGCGTCAGATACGCAGTATTTT.

The CDR3 loop reads CSASSREGNTIYF. CDR3 bases: TGCAGTGCTAGTTCTCGCGAGGGAAACACCATATATTTT. The chain has TRBV20-1 and TRBJ1-3, with D unresolved. This CDR3 is built from 13 residues. V gave up 3 bases and J gave up 4 bases, with 10 bases separating them. Germline V gives CDR1 DFQATT, CDR2 SNEGSKA (reference sequence).

The chain employs TRBV7-9 and TRBJ2-7; 11 positions agree with TRBD2. CDR1 and CDR2 (germline): SEHNR, FQNEAQ (reference sequence). The CDR3 spans 19 residues. Trimming took 4 bases from V and 4 from J; bases not matched to a gene: 18. The chain's CDR3 is CASSWDWASGGKGPYEQYF. The CDR3 DNA reads as TGTGCCAGCAGCTGGGATTGGGCTAGCGGGGGGAAAGGCCCATACGAGCAGTACTTC.

The rearrangement links TRBV18 to TRBJ1-1; 7 bases match TRBD1. Trimming took 1 base from V and 0 from J; bases not matched to a gene: 2. The CDR3 is 15 residues long. Germline V gene data show CDR1 as KGHSH and CDR2 as LQKENI. The CDR3 loop is CASSPRDRMNTEAFF. In DNA form, the CDR3 reads TGTGCCAGCTCACCACGGGACAGAATGAACACTGAAGCTTTCTTT.

The V gene is TRBV7-2, the J gene TRBJ1-1; the match to TRBD1 covers 7 bases. This CDR3 region has 12 residues. After removal of 6 bases from V and 8 bases from J, the junction contained 6 bases not matched to a gene. Germline V gene sequence: CDR1 SGHTA, CDR2 FQGNSA. The CDR3 spells CASRGTGAEAFF. In nucleotides, the CDR3 is TGTGCCAGCAGGGGCACAGGGGCCGAAGCTTTCTTT. Drawing the rest from reference TRBV7-2 and TRBJ1-1, the complete variable domain is GAGVSQSPSNKVTEKGKDVELRCDPISGHTALYWYRQSLGQGLEFLIYFQGNSAPDKSGLPSDRFSAERTGGSVSTLTIQRTQQEDSAVYLCASRGTGAEAFFGQGTRLTVV.

This chain connects TRBV30 to TRBJ1-1; a possible D gene is TRBD1 (5 bases). Trimming took 2 bases from V and 3 from J, leaving 19 bases between them. The CDR3 spans 16 residues. Germline CDR1 reads GTSNPN; CDR2 reads SVGIG (reference sequence). Here the CDR3 DNA reads TGTGCCTGGAGTCCCCGAAGCGGGGGTGGGGACACTGAAGCTTTCTTT. It is translated as CAWSPRSGGGDTEAFF.

The V call is TRBV7-9, the J call TRBJ1-1; TRBD1 is a possible D gene (5 bases). The CDR3 spans 15 residues. V lost 4 bases and J 6 bases, leaving 18 bases between the germline ends. The germline V gene has CDR1 SEHNR and CDR2 FQNEAQ (reference sequence). The CDR3 reads CASSSRPGGIPEAFF. CDR3 nucleotide sequence: TGTGCCAGCAGCTCCCGCCCGGGGGGGATCCCTGAAGCTTTCTTT.

The chain links TRBV27 to TRBJ2-1, with 10 positions matching TRBD2. CDR3 length: 15 amino acids. J was trimmed by 8 bases and V by 0 bases; bases with no gene match: 4. Germline assignment: CDR1 MNHEY and CDR2 SMNVEV (reference sequence). CDR3 bases: TGTGCCAGCAGTTTATCGTGGCTAGCGGGGGATGAGCAGTTCTTC. Translation: CASSLSWLAGDEQFF.

This clone has more than one count but fewer than ten. The chain is built from TRBV29-1 and TRBJ2-1; D is ambiguous. CDR1 is SQVTM and CDR2 is ANQGSEA in the germline V gene. The CDR3 covers 13 residues. V was cut by 4 bases and J by 0 bases, with 7 bases left in between. The CDR3 reads CSVAVSSYNEQFF. The CDR3 coding sequence is TGCAGCGTTGCTGTCAGCTCCTACAATGAGCAGTTCTTC.

The V and J genes are TRBV5-8 and TRBJ1-5; 8 nucleotides agree with TRBD1. With 6 bases clipped from V and 0 bases from J, the junction kept 5 bases outside the gene matches. The CDR3 spans 15 residues. The germline CDR1 and CDR2 sequences are SGHTS and YDEGEE. The DNA of the CDR3 is TGTGCCAGCAACGGACAGGGAAATAGCAATCAGCCCCAGCATTTT. As protein: CASNGQGNSNQPQHF. Supplemented by reference TRBV5-8 and TRBJ1-5, the full variable domain reads EAGVTQSPTHLIKTRGQQATLRCSPISGHTSVYWYQQALGLGLQFLLWYDEGEERNRGNFPPRFSGRQFPNYSSELNVNALELEDSALYLCASNGQGNSNQPQHFGDGTRLSIL.

The rearrangement links TRBV5-8 to TRBJ1-2; TRBD1 matches at 7 bases. CDR3 length equals 16 residues. Looked up from germline, CDR1 is SGHTS and CDR2 is YDEGEE. The junction had 11 bases not matched to a gene; V was cut back by 2 bases and J by 4 bases. DNA of the CDR3: TGTGCCAGCAGCTTTAGGGACAGTTACTCATCCTATGGCTACACCTTC. Translation gives CASSFRDSYSSYGYTF.

The chain uses TRBV24-1 and TRBJ2-3, with D possibly TRBD2 on 7 matching bases. This CDR3 comprises 16 residues. CDR1 KGHDR and CDR2 SFDVKD come from the germline V gene. Trimming left V 10 bases short and J 5 bases short, with 24 bases between. CDR3 DNA: TGTGCCACTCAAAGTGGGGGGGCCCAGGGTAGAGATACGCAGTATTTT. Encoded protein: CATQSGGAQGRDTQYF.

This sequence joins TRBV15 and TRBJ2-4; D gene uncertain. Trimming removed 5 bases from V and 0 bases from J, with 11 bases in between. Germline V lookup: CDR1 LNHNV, CDR2 YYDKDF (reference sequence). This CDR3 is 15 amino acids long. This CDR3 reads CATSAEKIAKNIQYF. The CDR3 DNA sequence: TGTGCCACCAGCGCAGAAAAAATAGCCAAAAACATTCAGTACTTC.

The chain has TRBV7-9 and TRBJ1-3; D gene ambiguous. Trimming removed 5 bases from V and 1 base from J, with 9 bases in between. The germline gives CDR1 SEHNR, CDR2 FQNEAQ (reference sequence). The CDR3 is made up of 14 amino acids. The CDR3 DNA sequence: TGTGCCAGCAGCCTGCAGGAATCTGGAAACACCATATATTTT. This translates into CASSLQESGNTIYF.

About this clone itself: Other DNA variants within this sample encode the same CDR3. The gene calls are TRBV12-3 or TRBV12-4 and TRBJ2-7; no definite D call. Trimming removed 6 bases at V and 4 bases at J, with 7 bases between. The CDR3 length is 11 residues. DNA for the CDR3: TGTGCCAGCAGCCACAGTTACGAGCAGTACTTC. Translating it yields CASSHSYEQYF.

The rearrangement uses TRBV5-1 and TRBJ1-2; D unresolved. Trimming cost V 0 bases and J 2 bases, with 14 bases left between them. The germline V gene has CDR1 SGHRS and CDR2 YFSETQ. This CDR3 has 16 amino acids. CDR3 in DNA: TGCGCCAGCAGCTTGGTCGCGGGATTGGGCAACTATGGCTACACCTTC. Amino acid sequence: CASSLVAGLGNYGYTF. Combining the CDR3 with reference TRBV5-1 and TRBJ1-2 gives the whole variable domain KAGVTQTPRYLIKTRGQQVTLSCSPISGHRSVSWYQQTPGQGLQFLFEYFSETQRNKGNFPGRFSGRQFSNSRSEMNVSTLELGDSALYLCASSLVAGLGNYGYTFGSGTRLTVV.

The genes are TRBV7-8 and TRBJ2-7; a weak D match, TRBD1 (6 bases). Germline V gene data show CDR1 as SGHVS and CDR2 as FQNEAQ. The CDR3 spans 15 residues. The V gene lost 2 bases and the J gene lost 6 bases, with 17 bases spanning the gap. The CDR3 loop is CASSLTAYQGLEQYF. DNA of the CDR3: TGTGCCAGCAGCTTAACGGCCTACCAGGGGCTCGAGCAGTACTTC. The whole variable domain, remainder taken from reference TRBV7-8 and TRBJ2-7, is GAGVSQSPRYKVAKRGQDVALRCDPISGHVSLFWYQQALGQGPEFLTYFQNEAQLDKSGLPSDRFFAERPEGSVSTLKIQRTQQEDSAVYLCASSLTAYQGLEQYFGPGTRLTVT.

This clone was observed a few times. The chain links TRBV10-3 to TRBJ1-2; unclear D gene. V lost 3 bases to trimming and J lost 0 bases, with 5 bases between them. Germline CDR1 reads ENHRY; CDR2 reads SYGVKD. CDR3 length equals 13 residues. The CDR3 loop reads CAISDRPNYGYTF. CDR3 nucleotides: TGTGCCATCAGTGACAGGCCTAACTATGGCTACACCTTC.

The chain combines TRBV2 with TRBJ1-1, with no clear D. Germline assignment: CDR1 SNHLY and CDR2 FYNNEI. V was pared by 6 bases and J by 2 bases, with 16 bases between. CDR3 length: 15 residues. The CDR3 DNA sequence: TGTGCCAGCAGAGTTTACGGCAGACAAAACACTGAAGCTTTCTTT. It encodes CASRVYGRQNTEAFF.

V gene TRBV7-3 combines with J gene TRBJ1-5; no definite D call. This CDR3 has 13 amino acids. Germline-derived CDR1 and CDR2 are SGHTA and FQGTGA. The germline V and J ends were trimmed by 0 bases and 4 bases, with 4 bases remaining between them. This CDR3 reads CASSLTENQPQHF. CDR3 nucleotide sequence: TGTGCCAGCAGCTTAACGGAGAATCAGCCCCAGCATTTT.

This chain connects TRBV19 to TRBJ1-6; D possibly corresponds to TRBD1 (5 bases). This CDR3 comprises 16 residues. Deletions cut 5 bases from V and 7 bases from J, with 18 bases between. Germline lookup yields CDR1 LNHDA and CDR2 SQIVND (reference sequence). CDR3 sequence: CASSLQGGGGNSPLHF. The CDR3 region has the DNA TGTGCCAGTAGTTTGCAGGGAGGCGGTGGCAATTCACCCCTCCACTTT.

The rearrangement uses TRBV27 and TRBJ1-2; no firm D call. V dropped 4 bases and J dropped 3 bases, with 18 bases sitting between them. CDR1 and CDR2 (germline): MNHEY, SMNVEV (reference sequence). CDR3 length equals 16 residues. This CDR3 is CASSSLLRRADYGYTF. In DNA form, the CDR3 reads TGTGCCAGCAGTTCCCTGTTGAGGCGGGCGGACTATGGCTACACCTTC.

This sequence joins TRBV28 and TRBJ1-6; tentative D call: TRBD1 (5 bases). The CDR3 loop spans 14 amino acids. Trimming shortened V by 3 bases and J by 5 bases, and 8 bases separated the two germline ends. Germline V gene lookup returns CDR1 MDHEN and CDR2 SYDVKM. Here the CDR3 reads CASSLGRNNSPLHF. The CDR3 DNA reads as TGTGCCAGCAGTTTGGGGCGAAATAATTCACCCCTCCACTTT.